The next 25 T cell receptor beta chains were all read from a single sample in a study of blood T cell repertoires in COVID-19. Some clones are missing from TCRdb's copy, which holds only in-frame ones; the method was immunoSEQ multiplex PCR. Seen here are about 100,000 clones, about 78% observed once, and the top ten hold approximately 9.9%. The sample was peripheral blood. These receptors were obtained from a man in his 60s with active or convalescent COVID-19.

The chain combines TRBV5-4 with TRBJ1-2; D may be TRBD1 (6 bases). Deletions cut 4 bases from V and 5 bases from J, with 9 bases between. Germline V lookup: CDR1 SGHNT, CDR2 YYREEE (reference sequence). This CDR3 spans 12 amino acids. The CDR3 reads CASSPQGYGYTF. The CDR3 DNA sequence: TGTGCCAGCAGCCCACAGGGTTATGGCTACACCTTC.

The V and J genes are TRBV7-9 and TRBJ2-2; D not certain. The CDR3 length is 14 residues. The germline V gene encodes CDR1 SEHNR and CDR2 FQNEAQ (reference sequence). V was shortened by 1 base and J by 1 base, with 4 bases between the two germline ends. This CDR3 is CASSLGQNTGELFF. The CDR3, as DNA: TGTGCCAGCAGCTTAGGACAGAACACCGGGGAGCTGTTTTTT.

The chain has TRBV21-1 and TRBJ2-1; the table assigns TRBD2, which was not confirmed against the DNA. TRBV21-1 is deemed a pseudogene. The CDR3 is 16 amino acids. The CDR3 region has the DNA TGTGCCAGCATACCCGGGAGTTCCTTCTCCTACAATGAGCAGTTCTTC. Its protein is CASIPGSSFSYNEQFF.

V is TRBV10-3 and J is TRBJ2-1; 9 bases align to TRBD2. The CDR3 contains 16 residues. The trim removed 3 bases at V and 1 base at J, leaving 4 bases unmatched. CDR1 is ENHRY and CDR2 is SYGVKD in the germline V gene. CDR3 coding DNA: TGTGCCATCAGTGATACTAGCGGGCTATCCTACAATGAGCAGTTCTTC. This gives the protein CAISDTSGLSYNEQFF.

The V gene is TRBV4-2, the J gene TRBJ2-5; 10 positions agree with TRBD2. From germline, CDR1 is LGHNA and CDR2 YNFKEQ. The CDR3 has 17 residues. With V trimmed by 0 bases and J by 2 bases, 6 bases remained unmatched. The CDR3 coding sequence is TGTGCCAGCAGCCAAGACCCTCCGGGACTAGCGCAAGAGACCCAGTACTTC. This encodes CASSQDPPGLAQETQYF.

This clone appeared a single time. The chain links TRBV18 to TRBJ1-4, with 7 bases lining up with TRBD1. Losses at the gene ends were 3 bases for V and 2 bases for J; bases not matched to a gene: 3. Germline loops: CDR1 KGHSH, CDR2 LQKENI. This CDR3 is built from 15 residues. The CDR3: CASSPGTVTNEKLFF. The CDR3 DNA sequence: TGTGCCAGCTCACCGGGGACAGTGACTAATGAAAAACTGTTTTTT.

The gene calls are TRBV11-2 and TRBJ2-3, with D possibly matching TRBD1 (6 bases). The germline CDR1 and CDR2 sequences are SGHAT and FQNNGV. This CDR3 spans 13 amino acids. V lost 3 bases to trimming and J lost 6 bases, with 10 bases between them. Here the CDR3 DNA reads TGTGCCAGCAGCTTTAACAGGGTGGATACGCAGTATTTT. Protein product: CASSFNRVDTQYF.

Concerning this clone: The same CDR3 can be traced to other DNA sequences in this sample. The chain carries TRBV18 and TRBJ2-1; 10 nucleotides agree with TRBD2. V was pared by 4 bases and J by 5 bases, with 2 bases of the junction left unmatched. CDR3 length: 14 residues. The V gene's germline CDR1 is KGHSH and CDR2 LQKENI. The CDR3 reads CASSLGLADNEQFF. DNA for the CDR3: TGTGCCAGCTCACTCGGACTAGCGGACAATGAGCAGTTCTTC. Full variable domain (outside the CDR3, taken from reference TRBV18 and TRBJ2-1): NAGVMQNPRHLVRRRGQEARLRCSPMKGHSHVYWYRQLPEEGLKFMVYLQKENIIDESGMPKERFSAEFPKEGPSILRIQQVVRGDSAAYFCASSLGLADNEQFFGPGTRLTVL.

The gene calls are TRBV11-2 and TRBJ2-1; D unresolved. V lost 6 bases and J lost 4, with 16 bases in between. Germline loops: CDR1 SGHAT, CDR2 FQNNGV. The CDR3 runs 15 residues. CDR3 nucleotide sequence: TGTGCCAGCAGTCAGCAGGTCCGTGGATACAATGAGCAGTTCTTC. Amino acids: CASSQQVRGYNEQFF.

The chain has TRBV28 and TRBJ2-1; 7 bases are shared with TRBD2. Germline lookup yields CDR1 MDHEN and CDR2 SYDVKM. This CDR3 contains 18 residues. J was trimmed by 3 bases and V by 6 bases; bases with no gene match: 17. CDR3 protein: CASSFKTLGGGYYNEQFF. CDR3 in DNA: TGTGCCAGCAGCTTTAAGACCCTTGGGGGAGGGTACTACAATGAGCAGTTCTTC.

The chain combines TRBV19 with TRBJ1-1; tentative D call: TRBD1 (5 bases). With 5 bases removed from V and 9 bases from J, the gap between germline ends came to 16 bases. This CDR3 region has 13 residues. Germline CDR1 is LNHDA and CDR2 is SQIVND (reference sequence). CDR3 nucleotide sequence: TGTGCCAGTAGTTCTTCGGGGGTTCGGAAAGCTTTCTTT. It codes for CASSSSGVRKAFF. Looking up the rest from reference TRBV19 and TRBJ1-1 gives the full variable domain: DGGITQSPKYLFRKEGQNVTLSCEQNLNHDAMYWYRQDPGQGLRLIYYSQIVNDFQKGDIAEGYSVSREKKESFPLTVTSAQKNPTAFYLCASSSSGVRKAFFGQGTRLTVV.

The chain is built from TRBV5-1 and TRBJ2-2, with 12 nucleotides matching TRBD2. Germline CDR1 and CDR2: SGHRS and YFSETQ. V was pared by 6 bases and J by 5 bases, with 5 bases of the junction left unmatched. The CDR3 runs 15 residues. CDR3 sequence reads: CASTTSGRSTGELFF. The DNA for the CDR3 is TGCGCCAGCACAACTAGCGGGAGGTCGACCGGGGAGCTGTTTTTT.

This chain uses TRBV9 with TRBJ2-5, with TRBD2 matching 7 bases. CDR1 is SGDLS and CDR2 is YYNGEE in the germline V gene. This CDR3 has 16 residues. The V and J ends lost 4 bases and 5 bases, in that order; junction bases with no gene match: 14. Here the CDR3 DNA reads TGTGCCAGCAGCCAGGGAGGGGTGGGGTTTTTGGAGACCCAGTACTTC. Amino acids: CASSQGGVGFLETQYF. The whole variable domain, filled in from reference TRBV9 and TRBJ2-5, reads DSGVTQTPKHLITATGQRVTLRCSPRSGDLSVYWYQQSLDQGLQFLIQYYNGEERAKGNILERFSAQQFPDLHSELNLSSLELGDSALYFCASSQGGVGFLETQYFGPGTRLLVL.

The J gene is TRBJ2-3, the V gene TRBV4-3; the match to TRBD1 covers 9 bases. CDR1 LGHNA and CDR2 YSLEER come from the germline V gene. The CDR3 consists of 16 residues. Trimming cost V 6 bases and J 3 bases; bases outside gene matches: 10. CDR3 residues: CASRSTGTGRTDTQYF. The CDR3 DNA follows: TGCGCCAGCAGGTCCACCGGGACAGGGAGAACAGATACGCAGTATTTT.

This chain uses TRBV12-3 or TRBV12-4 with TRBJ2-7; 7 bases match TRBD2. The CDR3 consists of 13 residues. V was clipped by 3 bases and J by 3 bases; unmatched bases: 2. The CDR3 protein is CASSFGTNYEQYF. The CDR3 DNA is TGTGCCAGCAGTTTTGGGACTAACTACGAGCAGTACTTC.

CDR3 sequence: CASSLMELLAGENIQYF. The CDR3 DNA follows: TGTGCCAGCAGCTTAATGGAGCTACTAGCGGGAGAAAACATTCAGTACTTC. The chain couples TRBV7-3 to TRBJ2-4, with 11 nucleotides matching TRBD2. The germline V gene encodes CDR1 SGHTA and CDR2 FQGTGA. The V gene end was trimmed by 1 base and the J gene end by 5 bases; junction bases not matched to a gene: 7. This CDR3 is 17 amino acids long.

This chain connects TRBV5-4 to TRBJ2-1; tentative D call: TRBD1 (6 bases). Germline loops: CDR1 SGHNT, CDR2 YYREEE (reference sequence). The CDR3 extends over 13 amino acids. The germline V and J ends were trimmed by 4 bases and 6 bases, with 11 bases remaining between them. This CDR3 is CASSPTGSNEQFF. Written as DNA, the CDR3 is TGTGCCAGCAGCCCCACAGGGTCCAATGAGCAGTTCTTC.

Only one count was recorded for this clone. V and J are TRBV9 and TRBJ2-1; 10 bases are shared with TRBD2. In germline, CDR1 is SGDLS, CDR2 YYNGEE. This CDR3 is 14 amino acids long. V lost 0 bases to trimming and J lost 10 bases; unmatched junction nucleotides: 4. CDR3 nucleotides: TGTGCCAGCAGCGTAGGAGCGGGAGGGCAGGAGCAGTTCTTC. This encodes CASSVGAGGQEQFF.

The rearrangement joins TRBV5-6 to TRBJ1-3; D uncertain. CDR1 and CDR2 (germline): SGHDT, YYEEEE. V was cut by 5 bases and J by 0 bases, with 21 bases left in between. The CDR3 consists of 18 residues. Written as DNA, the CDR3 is TGTGCCAGCAGTTTTGGAGGTTTGAGTTCACTCTCTGGAAACACCATATATTTT. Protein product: CASSFGGLSSLSGNTIYF.

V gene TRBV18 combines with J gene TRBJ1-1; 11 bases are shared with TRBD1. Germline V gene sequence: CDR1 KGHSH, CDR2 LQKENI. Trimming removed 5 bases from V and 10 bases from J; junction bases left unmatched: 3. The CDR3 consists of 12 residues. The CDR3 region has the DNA TGTGCCAGCTCAATGGACAGGGGGCGAGCTTTCTTT. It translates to CASSMDRGRAFF. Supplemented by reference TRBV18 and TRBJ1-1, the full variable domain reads NAGVMQNPRHLVRRRGQEARLRCSPMKGHSHVYWYRQLPEEGLKFMVYLQKENIIDESGMPKERFSAEFPKEGPSILRIQQVVRGDSAAYFCASSMDRGRAFFGQGTRLTVV.

CDR3 residues: CASRRGDGNTEAFF. The CDR3 coding sequence is TGTGCCAGCAGGCGCGGGGACGGGAACACTGAAGCTTTCTTT. V gene TRBV6-5 combines with J gene TRBJ1-1; D is perhaps TRBD1 (5 bases). Trimming pared 6 bases from V and 1 base from J, leaving 12 bases between. This CDR3 is built from 14 residues. Germline V gives CDR1 MNHEY, CDR2 SVGAGI.

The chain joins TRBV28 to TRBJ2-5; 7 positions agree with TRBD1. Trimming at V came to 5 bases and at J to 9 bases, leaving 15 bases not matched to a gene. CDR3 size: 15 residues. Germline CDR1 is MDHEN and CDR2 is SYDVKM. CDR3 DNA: TGTGCCAGCAGTCCAATACTAGGGGGCCGGGTGGCCCAGTACTTC. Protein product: CASSPILGGRVAQYF.

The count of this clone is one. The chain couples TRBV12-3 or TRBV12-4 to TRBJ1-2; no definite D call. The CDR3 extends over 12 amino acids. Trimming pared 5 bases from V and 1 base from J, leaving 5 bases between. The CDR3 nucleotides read TGTGCCAGCAGTCCCCTTAACTATGGCTACACCTTC. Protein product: CASSPLNYGYTF.

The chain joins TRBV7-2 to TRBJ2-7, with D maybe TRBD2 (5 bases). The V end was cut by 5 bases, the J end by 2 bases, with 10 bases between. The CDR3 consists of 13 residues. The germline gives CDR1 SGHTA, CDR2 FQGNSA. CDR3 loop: CASSRRVAYEQYV. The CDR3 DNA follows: TGTGCCAGCAGCAGGCGGGTTGCCTACGAGCAGTACGTC.

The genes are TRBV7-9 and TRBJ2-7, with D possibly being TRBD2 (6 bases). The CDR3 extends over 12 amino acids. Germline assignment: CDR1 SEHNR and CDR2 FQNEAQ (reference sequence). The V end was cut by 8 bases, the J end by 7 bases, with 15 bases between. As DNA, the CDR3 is TGTGCCAGCGGCCGGGACTTGGGGGAGCAGTACGTC. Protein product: CASGRDLGEQYV.